This T cell receptor (beta chain) was identified during a study of T cells in Graves' hyperthyroidism and ophthalmopathy. TCR beta CDR3 sequences were amplified from RNA transcripts. RT-PCR in the first round (using the HTBI primer set) targeted the TCR CDR3. MiXCR was run by TCRdb on the multiplex PCR reads, yielding one entry per CDR3 protein. This table has approximately 400,000 distinct CDR3 sequences, under 15% appearing once. The CDR3 has 14 residues. J gave up 6 bases and V 1 base, and 6 bases lay outside the gene matches. Germline CDR1 reads LGHDT; CDR2 reads YNNKEL (reference sequence). The sequence came from a young woman with Graves' hyperthyroidism. The chain has TRBV3-1 and TRBJ2-7, with 7 bases lining up with TRBD2. The sample comprised blood. CDR3 protein: CASSQVSGGGEQYF. The CDR3 region has the DNA TGTGCCAGCAGCCAAGTGTCGGGGGGTGGCGAGCAGTACTTC.